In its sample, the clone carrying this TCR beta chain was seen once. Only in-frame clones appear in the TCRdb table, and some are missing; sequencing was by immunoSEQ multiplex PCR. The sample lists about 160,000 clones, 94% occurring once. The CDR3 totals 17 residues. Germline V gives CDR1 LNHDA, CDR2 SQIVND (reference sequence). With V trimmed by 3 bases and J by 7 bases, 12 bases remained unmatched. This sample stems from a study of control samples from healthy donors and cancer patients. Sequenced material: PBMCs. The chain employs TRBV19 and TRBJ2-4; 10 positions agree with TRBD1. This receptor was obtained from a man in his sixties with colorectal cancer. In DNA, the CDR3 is TGTGCCAGTAGTATTAGCGGACAGGGGGGACCAAAGAACATTCAGTACTTC. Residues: CASSISGQGGPKNIQYF.